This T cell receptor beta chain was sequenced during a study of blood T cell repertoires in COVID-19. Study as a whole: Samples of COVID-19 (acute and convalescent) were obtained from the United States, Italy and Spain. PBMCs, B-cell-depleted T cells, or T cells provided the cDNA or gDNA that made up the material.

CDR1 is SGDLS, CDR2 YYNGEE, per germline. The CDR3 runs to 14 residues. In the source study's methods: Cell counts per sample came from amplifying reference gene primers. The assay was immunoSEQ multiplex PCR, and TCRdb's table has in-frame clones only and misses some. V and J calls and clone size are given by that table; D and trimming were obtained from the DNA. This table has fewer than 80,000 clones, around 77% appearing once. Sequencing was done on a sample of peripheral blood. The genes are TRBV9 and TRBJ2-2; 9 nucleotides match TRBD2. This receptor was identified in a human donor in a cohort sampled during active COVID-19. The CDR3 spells CASIAGVNTGELFF. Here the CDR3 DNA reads TGTGCTTCTATAGCGGGGGTGAACACCGGGGAGCTGTTTTTT.